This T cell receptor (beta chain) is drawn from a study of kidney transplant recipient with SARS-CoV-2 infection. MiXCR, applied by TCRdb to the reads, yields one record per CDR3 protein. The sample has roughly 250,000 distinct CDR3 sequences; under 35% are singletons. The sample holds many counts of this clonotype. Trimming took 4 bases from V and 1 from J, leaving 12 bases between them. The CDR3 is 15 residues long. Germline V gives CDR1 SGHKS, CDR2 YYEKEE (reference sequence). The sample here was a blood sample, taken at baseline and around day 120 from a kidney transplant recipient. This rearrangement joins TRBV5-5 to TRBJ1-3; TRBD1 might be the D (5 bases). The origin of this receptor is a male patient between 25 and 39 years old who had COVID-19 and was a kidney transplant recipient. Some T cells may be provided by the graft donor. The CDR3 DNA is TGTGCCAGCAGCCGACTGGGGGGGTCTGGAAACACCATATATTTT. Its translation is CASSRLGGSGNTIYF.